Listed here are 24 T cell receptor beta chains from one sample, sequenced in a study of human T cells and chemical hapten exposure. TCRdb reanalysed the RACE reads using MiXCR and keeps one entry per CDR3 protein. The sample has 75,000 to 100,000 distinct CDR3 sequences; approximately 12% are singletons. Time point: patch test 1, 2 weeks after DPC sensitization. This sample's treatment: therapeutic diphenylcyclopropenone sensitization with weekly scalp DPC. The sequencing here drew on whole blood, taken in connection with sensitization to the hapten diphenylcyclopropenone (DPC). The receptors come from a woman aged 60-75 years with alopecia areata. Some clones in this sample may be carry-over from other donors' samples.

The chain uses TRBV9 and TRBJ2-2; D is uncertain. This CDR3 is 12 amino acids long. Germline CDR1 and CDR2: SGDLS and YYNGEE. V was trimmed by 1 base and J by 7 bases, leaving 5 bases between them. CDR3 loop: CASSVRVGELFF. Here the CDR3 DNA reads TGTGCCAGCAGCGTAAGGGTCGGGGAGCTGTTTTTT. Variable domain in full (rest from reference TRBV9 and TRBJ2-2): DSGVTQTPKHLITATGQRVTLRCSPRSGDLSVYWYQQSLDQGLQFLIQYYNGEERAKGNILERFSAQQFPDLHSELNLSSLELGDSALYFCASSVRVGELFFGEGSRLTVL.

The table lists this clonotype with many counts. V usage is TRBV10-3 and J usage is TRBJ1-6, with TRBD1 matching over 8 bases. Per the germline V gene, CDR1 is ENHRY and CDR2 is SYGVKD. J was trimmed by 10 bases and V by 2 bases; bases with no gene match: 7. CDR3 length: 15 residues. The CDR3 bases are TGTGCCATCAGTGAGCAGGACAGGGAAGGCTCACCCCTCCACTTT. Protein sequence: CAISEQDREGSPLHF.

The CDR3: CASSLETGVEQYF. As DNA, the CDR3 is TGCGCCAGCAGCTTGGAGACAGGGGTCGAGCAGTACTTC. The V gene is TRBV5-1, the J gene TRBJ2-7; 8 nucleotides line up with TRBD1. Germline CDR1 reads SGHRS; CDR2 reads YFSETQ. The trim removed 0 bases at V and 6 bases at J, leaving 2 bases unmatched. The CDR3 spans 13 residues. The complete variable domain, with remaining parts taken from reference TRBV5-1 and TRBJ2-7, reads KAGVTQTPRYLIKTRGQQVTLSCSPISGHRSVSWYQQTPGQGLQFLFEYFSETQRNKGNFPGRFSGRQFSNSRSEMNVSTLELGDSALYLCASSLETGVEQYFGPGTRLTVT.

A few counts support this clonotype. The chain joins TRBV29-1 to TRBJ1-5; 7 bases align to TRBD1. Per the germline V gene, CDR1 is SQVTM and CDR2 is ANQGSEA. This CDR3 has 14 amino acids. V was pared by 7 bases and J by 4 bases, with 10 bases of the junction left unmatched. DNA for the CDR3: TGCAGCGCCGAACTTGCAGGGGGTAATCAGCCCCAGCATTTT. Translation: CSAELAGGNQPQHF.

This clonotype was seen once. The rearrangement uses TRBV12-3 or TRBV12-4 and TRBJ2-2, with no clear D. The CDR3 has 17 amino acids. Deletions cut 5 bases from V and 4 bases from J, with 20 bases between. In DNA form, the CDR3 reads TGTGCCAGCAGTCCGGAAGTTCAGAGCCCGATCACCGGGGAGCTGTTTTTT. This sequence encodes CASSPEVQSPITGELFF.

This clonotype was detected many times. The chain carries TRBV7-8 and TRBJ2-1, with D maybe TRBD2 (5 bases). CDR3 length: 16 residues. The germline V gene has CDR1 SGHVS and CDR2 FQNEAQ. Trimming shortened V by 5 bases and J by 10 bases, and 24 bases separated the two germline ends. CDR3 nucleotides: TGTGCCAGCAGCCCCCAAGAAGGGAGCATAACGGGGGAGCAGTTCTTC. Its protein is CASSPQEGSITGEQFF.

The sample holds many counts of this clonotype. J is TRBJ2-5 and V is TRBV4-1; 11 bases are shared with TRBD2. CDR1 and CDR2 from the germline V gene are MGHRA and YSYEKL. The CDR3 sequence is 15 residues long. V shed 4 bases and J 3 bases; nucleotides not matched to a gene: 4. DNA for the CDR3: TGCGCCAGCAGCCCTATACTAGCGGGGGAAGAGACCCAGTACTTC. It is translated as CASSPILAGEETQYF.

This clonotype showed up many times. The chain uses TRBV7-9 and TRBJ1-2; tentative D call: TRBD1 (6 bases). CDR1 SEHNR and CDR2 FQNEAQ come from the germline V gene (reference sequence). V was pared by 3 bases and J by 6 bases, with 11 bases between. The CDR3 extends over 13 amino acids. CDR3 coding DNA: TGTGCCAGCAGCTTGGGGGCGCCGAATGGCTACACCTTC. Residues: CASSLGAPNGYTF.

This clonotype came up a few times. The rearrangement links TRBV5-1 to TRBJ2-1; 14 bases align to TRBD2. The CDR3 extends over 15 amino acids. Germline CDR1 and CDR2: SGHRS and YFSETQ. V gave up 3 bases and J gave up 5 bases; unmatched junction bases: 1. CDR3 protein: CASSSGLAGDNEQFF. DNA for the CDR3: TGCGCCAGCAGCTCGGGACTAGCGGGGGACAATGAGCAGTTCTTC. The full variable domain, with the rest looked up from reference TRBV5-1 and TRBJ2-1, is KAGVTQTPRYLIKTRGQQVTLSCSPISGHRSVSWYQQTPGQGLQFLFEYFSETQRNKGNFPGRFSGRQFSNSRSEMNVSTLELGDSALYLCASSSGLAGDNEQFFGPGTRLTVL.

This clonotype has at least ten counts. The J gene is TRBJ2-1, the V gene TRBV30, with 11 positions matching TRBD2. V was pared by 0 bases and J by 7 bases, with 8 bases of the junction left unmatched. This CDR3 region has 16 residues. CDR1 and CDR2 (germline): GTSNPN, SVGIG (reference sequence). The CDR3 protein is CAWSVRGSGGANEQFF. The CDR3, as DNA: TGTGCCTGGAGTGTACGAGGTAGCGGGGGGGCGAATGAGCAGTTCTTC.

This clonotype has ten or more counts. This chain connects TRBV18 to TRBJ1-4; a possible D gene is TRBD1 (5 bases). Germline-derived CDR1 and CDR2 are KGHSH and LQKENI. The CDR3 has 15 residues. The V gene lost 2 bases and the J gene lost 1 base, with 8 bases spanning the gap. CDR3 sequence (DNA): TGTGCCAGCTCACCAAGGCAGGGAACTAATGAAAAACTGTTTTTT. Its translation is CASSPRQGTNEKLFF.

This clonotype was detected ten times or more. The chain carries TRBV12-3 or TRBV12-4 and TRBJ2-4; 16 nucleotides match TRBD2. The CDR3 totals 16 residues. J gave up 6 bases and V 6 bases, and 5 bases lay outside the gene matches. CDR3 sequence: CASSLGLAGGLNIQYF. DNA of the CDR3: TGTGCCAGCAGCCTGGGACTAGCGGGGGGGCTAAACATTCAGTACTTC.

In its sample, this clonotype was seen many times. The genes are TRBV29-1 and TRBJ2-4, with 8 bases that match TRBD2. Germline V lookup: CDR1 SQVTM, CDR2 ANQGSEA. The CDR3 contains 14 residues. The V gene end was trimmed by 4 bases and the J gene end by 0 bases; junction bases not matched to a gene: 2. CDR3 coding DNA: TGCAGCGTTGCGGGGGGGAGAGCCAAAAACATTCAGTACTTC. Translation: CSVAGGRAKNIQYF.

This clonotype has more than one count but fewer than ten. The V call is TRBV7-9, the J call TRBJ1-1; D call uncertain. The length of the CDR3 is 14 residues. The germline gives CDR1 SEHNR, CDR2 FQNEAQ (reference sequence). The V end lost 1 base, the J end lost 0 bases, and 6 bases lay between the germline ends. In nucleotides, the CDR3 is TGTGCCAGCAGCTTAGTTCGGATGAACACTGAAGCTTTCTTT. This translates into CASSLVRMNTEAFF.

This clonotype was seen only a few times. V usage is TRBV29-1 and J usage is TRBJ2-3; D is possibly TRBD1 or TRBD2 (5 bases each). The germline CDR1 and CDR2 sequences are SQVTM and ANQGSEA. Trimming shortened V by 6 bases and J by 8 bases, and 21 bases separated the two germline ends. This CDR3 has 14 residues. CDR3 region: CSVAGTLGPFTQYF. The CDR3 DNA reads TGCAGCGTCGCCGGGACGCTGGGTCCCTTTACGCAGTATTTT.

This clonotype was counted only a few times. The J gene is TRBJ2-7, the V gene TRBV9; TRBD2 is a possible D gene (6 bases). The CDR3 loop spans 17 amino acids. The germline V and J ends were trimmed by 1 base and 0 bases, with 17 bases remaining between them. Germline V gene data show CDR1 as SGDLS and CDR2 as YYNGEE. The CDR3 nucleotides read TGTGCCAGCAGCGTAAGCTCTATGCTAGCGAGCTCCTACGAGCAGTACTTC. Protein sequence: CASSVSSMLASSYEQYF.

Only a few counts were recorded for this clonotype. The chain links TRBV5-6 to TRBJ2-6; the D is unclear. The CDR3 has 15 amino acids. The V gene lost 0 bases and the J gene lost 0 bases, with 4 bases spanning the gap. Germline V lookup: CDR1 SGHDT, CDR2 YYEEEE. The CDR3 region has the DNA TGTGCCAGCAGCTTGGGGTACTCTGGGGCCAACGTCCTGACTTTC. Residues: CASSLGYSGANVLTF.

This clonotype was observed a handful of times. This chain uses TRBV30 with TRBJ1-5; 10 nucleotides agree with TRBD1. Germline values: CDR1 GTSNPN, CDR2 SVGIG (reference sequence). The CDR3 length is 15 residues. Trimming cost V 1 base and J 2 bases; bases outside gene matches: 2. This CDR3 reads CAWSAGTGGNQPQHF. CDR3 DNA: TGTGCCTGGAGTGCAGGGACAGGGGGCAATCAGCCCCAGCATTTT.

In DNA, the CDR3 is TGTGCCAGCAGCCTCCGGACCCTCGGAGCCACTGAAGCTTTCTTT. It encodes CASSLRTLGATEAFF. The chain uses TRBV7-8 and TRBJ1-1; D unclear. The CDR3 covers 15 residues. With 5 bases removed from V and 4 bases from J, the gap between germline ends came to 17 bases. Germline assignment: CDR1 SGHVS and CDR2 FQNEAQ. The variable domain in full, completed from reference TRBV7-8 and TRBJ1-1, reads GAGVSQSPRYKVAKRGQDVALRCDPISGHVSLFWYQQALGQGPEFLTYFQNEAQLDKSGLPSDRFFAERPEGSVSTLKIQRTQQEDSAVYLCASSLRTLGATEAFFGQGTRLTVV.

Here the CDR3 reads CASQRVSGDTEAFF. DNA for the CDR3: TGTGCCAGCCAGCGGGTGTCGGGGGACACTGAAGCTTTCTTT. The chain has TRBV7-6 and TRBJ1-1; a weak D match, TRBD1 (5 bases). Trimming removed 8 bases from V and 3 bases from J, with 16 bases in between. Germline V gene lookup returns CDR1 SGHVS and CDR2 FNYEAQ. This CDR3 contains 14 residues.

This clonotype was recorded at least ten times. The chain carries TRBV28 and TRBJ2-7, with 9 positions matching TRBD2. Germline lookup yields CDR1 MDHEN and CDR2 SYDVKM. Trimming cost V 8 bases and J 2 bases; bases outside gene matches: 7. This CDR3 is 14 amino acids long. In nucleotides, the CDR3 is TGTGCCAGCTCGGGCGCGGGGGGGGCCTACGAGCAGTACTTC. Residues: CASSGAGGAYEQYF.

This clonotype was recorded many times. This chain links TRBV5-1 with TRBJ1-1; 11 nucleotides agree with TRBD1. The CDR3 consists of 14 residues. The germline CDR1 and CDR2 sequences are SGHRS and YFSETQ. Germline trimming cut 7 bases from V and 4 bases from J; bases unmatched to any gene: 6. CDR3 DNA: TGCGCCAGCTTTACGGGGACAGGGGGCACTGAAGCTTTCTTT. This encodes CASFTGTGGTEAFF.

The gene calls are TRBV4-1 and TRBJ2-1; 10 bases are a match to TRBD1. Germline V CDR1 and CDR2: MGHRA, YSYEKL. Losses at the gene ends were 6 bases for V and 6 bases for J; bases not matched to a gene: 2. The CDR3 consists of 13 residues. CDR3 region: CASRRTGGNEQFF. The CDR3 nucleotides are TGCGCCAGCAGACGGACAGGGGGCAATGAGCAGTTCTTC.

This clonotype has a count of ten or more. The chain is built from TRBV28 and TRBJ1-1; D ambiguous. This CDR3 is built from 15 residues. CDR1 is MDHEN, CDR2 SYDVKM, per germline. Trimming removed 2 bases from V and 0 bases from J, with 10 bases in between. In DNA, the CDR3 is TGTGCCAGCAGTTTAGTGTGGGCCGTGAACACTGAAGCTTTCTTT. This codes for CASSLVWAVNTEAFF.